The rows below give T cell receptor beta chains drawn from one sample of a study of CD8+CD57+ T cells in acquired aplastic anemia. One entry per CDR3 protein results from TCRdb running MiXCR on the reads. This table has roughly 81,000 distinct CDR3 sequences, more than 40% appearing once. The specimen was sorted CD4+, CD8+, or CD8+CD57+ T cells (not recorded which) from PBMCs. All receptors derive from a human donor in good health, serving as a control. Each CDR3 is given with its conserved first and last residue. A D gene is named only where the DNA matches it firmly. Clone size, where shown, is once, few, many, or a class for clones that have expanded.

>TRBJ2-7|many|14|TRBV10-3|TRBD2
CAISPPGGSYEQYF
TGTGCCATCAGTCCCCCGGGGGGCTCCTACGAGCAGTACTTC
>TRBJ1-1|many|11|TRBV5-1|-
CASRLGTEAFF
TGCGCCAGCAGGCTAGGCACTGAAGCTTTCTTT
>TRBJ2-2|once|14|TRBV2|TRBD1
CASRDREFSGELFF
TGTGCCAGCAGGGACAGGGAATTTAGCGGGGAGCTGTTTTTT
>TRBJ2-7|many|12|TRBV12-3/TRBV12-4|-
CASSSSPWEQYF
TGTGCCAGCAGTTCATCCCCCTGGGAGCAGTACTTC
>TRBJ1-2|-|14|TRBV7-8|-
CASSPRTEGGGYTF
TGTGCCAGCAGCCCACGGACAGAGGGCGGAGGCTACACCTTC
>TRBJ2-3|few|15|TRBV25-1|TRBD2
CASSIDGRATDTQYF
TGTGCCAGCAGCATAGACGGGAGGGCCACAGATACGCAGTATTTT
>TRBJ2-1|many|14|TRBV29-1|-
CSGGQFGQYNEQFF
TGCAGCGGGGGACAATTCGGTCAATACAATGAGCAGTTCTTC
>TRBJ1-2|few|17|TRBV5-6|-
CASSLSDRDLRDYGYTF
TGTGCCAGCAGCTTGTCGGACAGAGATCTCAGAGACTATGGCTACACCTTC
>TRBJ2-7|once|16|TRBV15|-
CATSRGVTRGPDEQYF
TGTGCCACCAGCAGAGGTGTGACCAGGGGTCCGGACGAGCAGTACTTC
>TRBJ2-3|many|14|TRBV5-1|TRBD2
CASSLSGGTDTQYF
TGCGCCAGCAGCTTGAGCGGGGGGACAGATACGCAGTATTTT
>TRBJ2-7|many|14|TRBV7-6|TRBD1
CASSLGGQESEQYF
TGTGCCAGCAGCTTAGGGGGACAGGAATCAGAGCAGTACTTC
>TRBJ2-1|few|16|TRBV7-9|-
CASSPARLSSYNEQFF
TGTGCCAGCAGCCCCGCTAGGTTAAGCTCCTACAATGAGCAGTTCTTC
>TRBJ2-1|many|15|TRBV20-1|TRBD2
CSAIIAGDSYNEQFF
TGCAGTGCCATTATAGCGGGCGACTCCTACAATGAGCAGTTCTTC
>TRBJ2-3|-|16|TRBV25-1|TRBD2
CASSRPGGGSTDTQYF
TGTGCCAGCAGCCGGCCGGGGGGAGGTAGCACAGATACGCAGTATTTT
>TRBJ1-1|few|17|TRBV27|-
CASSPTVGGAGNTEAFF
TGTGCCAGCAGTCCAACCGTCGGGGGGGCGGGGAACACTGAAGCTTTCTTT
>TRBJ1-2|-|14|TRBV19|-
CASSMVTANYGYTF
TGTGCCAGTAGTATGGTGACAGCTAACTATGGCTACACCTTC
>TRBJ2-3|many|15|TRBV19|-
CASSPAVPAKDTQYF
TGTGCCAGTAGTCCTGCGGTCCCGGCTAAAGATACGCAGTATTTT
>TRBJ1-1|many|17|TRBV9|-
CASSPRDLGVGNTEAFF
TGTGCCAGCAGCCCCCGGGACCTAGGGGTAGGGAACACTGAAGCTTTCTTT
>TRBJ2-7|-|15|TRBV25-1|-
CASSQDQFGSYEQYF
TGTGCCAGCAGCCAAGACCAATTCGGCTCCTACGAGCAGTACTTC
>TRBJ2-2|-|16|TRBV5-4|-
CASSLGPGRFRGELFF
TGTGCCAGCAGCTTGGGACCGGGGAGATTCCGCGGGGAGCTGTTTTTT
>TRBJ2-1|many|13|TRBV5-1|TRBD2
CASRAGDSYEQFF
TGCGCCAGCAGAGCGGGGGATTCGTATGAGCAGTTCTTC
>TRBJ2-7|-|13|TRBV25-1|-
CASSGGISYGQYF
TGTGCCAGCAGTGGCGGCATTTCCTACGGGCAGTACTTC
>TRBJ2-7|once|9|TRBV7-8|-
CASSSEQYF
TGTGCCAGCAGCTCGGAGCAGTACTTC
>TRBJ2-3|-|12|TRBV10-3|-
CASSSQGDTQYF
TGTGCCAGCAGCAGTCAGGGGGATACGCAGTATTTT
>TRBJ1-5|-|16|TRBV7-8|TRBD1
CASSPRQGTSNQPQHF
TGTGCCAGCAGCCCCCGACAGGGAACGAGCAATCAGCCCCAGCATTTT
>TRBJ1-3|many|14|TRBV9|-
CASSVGTVAGTIYF
TGTGCCAGCAGCGTAGGGACGGTTGCAGGCACCATATATTTT
>TRBJ2-6|few|19|TRBV20-1|-
CSARPLTGEGHSGANVLTF
TGCAGTGCTAGACCCCTGACAGGGGAGGGACACTCTGGGGCCAACGTCCTGACTTTC
>TRBJ2-7|-|14|TRBV2|TRBD1
CASIFRTGYYEQYF
TGTGCCAGCATCTTCCGGACAGGGTATTATGAGCAGTACTTC
>TRBJ2-3|-|13|TRBV7-9|-
CASSLSPTDTQYF
TGTGCCAGCAGCCTAAGTCCCACAGATACGCAGTATTTT
>TRBJ1-1|-|15|TRBV7-9|-
CASSPIRTANTEAFF
TGTGCCAGCAGCCCAATCCGGACAGCGAACACTGAAGCTTTCTTT
>TRBJ1-1|-|13|TRBV5-5|TRBD1
CASSFGGGAEAFF
TGTGCCAGCAGCTTTGGAGGGGGCGCGGAAGCTTTCTTT
>TRBJ2-2|-|12|TRBV2|-
CASSDQGGELFF
TGTGCCAGCAGTGACCAGGGCGGGGAGCTGTTTTTT
>TRBJ1-6|once|13|TRBV10-2|-
CASMTGQYSPLHF
TGCGCCAGCATGACAGGACAGTATTCACCCCTCCACTTT
>TRBJ2-2|-|14|TRBV10-1|TRBD2
CASSSGTSAGELFF
TGCGCCAGCAGCTCCGGGACTAGCGCCGGGGAGCTGTTTTTT
>TRBJ1-5|-|14|TRBV27|TRBD1
CASSFQGAGQPQHF
TGTGCCAGCAGTTTCCAGGGGGCAGGTCAGCCCCAGCATTTT
>TRBJ1-5|-|14|TRBV15|-
CATSRGGSNQPQHF
TGTGCCACCAGCAGAGGGGGTAGCAATCAGCCCCAGCATTTT
>TRBJ1-1|many|12|TRBV11-3|-
CASAAGDTEAFF
TGTGCCAGCGCGGCCGGGGACACTGAAGCTTTCTTT
>TRBJ2-1|-|17|TRBV12-3/TRBV12-4|-
CASSLGQSSGTYDEQFF
TGTGCCAGCAGTTTAGGTCAATCATCCGGGACCTATGATGAGCAGTTCTTC
>TRBJ1-1|-|12|TRBV2|-
CASRRMNTEAFF
TGTGCCAGCAGACGTATGAACACTGAAGCTTTCTTT
>TRBJ1-2|-|14|TRBV6-4|-
CASSYRGSNYGYTF
TGTGCCAGCAGTTATCGAGGGTCTAACTATGGCTACACCTTC
>TRBJ2-1|-|17|TRBV5-1|TRBD2
CASSLGAGGPSYNEQFF
TGCGCCAGCAGCTTGGGGGCGGGGGGGCCGTCCTACAATGAGCAGTTCTTC
>TRBJ2-7|many|13|TRBV6-1|TRBD2
CASSEGLFYEQYF
TGTGCCAGCAGTGAGGGACTATTCTACGAGCAGTACTTC
>TRBJ1-1|-|12|TRBV7-3|-
CASSLHYTEAFF
TGTGCCAGCAGCTTACACTACACTGAAGCTTTCTTT
>TRBJ2-3|-|13|TRBV11-2|-
CASSLGLVDTQYF
TGTGCCAGCAGCTTGGGTTTAGTAGATACGCAGTATTTT
>TRBJ1-5|many|15|TRBV9|TRBD1
CASSPGQGGNQPQHF
TGTGCCAGCAGCCCCGGACAGGGGGGCAATCAGCCCCAGCATTTT
>TRBJ2-1|-|17|TRBV11-1|TRBD2
CASSLGTSGPPGNEQFF
TGTGCCAGCAGCCTGGGGACTAGCGGCCCTCCGGGTAATGAGCAGTTCTTC
>TRBJ2-2|-|15|TRBV19|TRBD2
CASSIWGGGTGELFF
TGTGCCAGTAGTATTTGGGGGGGGGGCACCGGGGAGCTGTTTTTT
>TRBJ2-7|many|13|TRBV7-6|-
CASSREQGHEQYF
TGTGCCAGCAGCCGGGAACAGGGCCACGAGCAGTACTTC
>TRBJ2-3|many|16|TRBV25-1|TRBD2
CASSALAGGPGDTQYF
TGTGCCAGCAGTGCCCTAGCGGGAGGGCCCGGGGATACGCAGTATTTT
>TRBJ2-3|-|12|TRBV10-1|-
CASSESPDTQYF
TGCGCCAGCAGTGAGTCTCCAGATACGCAGTATTTT
>TRBJ2-3|-|15|TRBV27|-
CASSLGTRRTDTQYF
TGTGCCAGCAGTTTGGGTACGAGACGCACAGATACGCAGTATTTT
>TRBJ2-1|many|11|TRBV20-1|-
CSARVVNEQFF
TGCAGTGCTAGAGTGGTCAATGAGCAGTTCTTC
>TRBJ1-4|-|14|TRBV29-1|TRBD1
CSVGAGGTNEKLSF
TGCAGCGTTGGTGCAGGGGGCACTAATGAAAAACTGTCTTTT